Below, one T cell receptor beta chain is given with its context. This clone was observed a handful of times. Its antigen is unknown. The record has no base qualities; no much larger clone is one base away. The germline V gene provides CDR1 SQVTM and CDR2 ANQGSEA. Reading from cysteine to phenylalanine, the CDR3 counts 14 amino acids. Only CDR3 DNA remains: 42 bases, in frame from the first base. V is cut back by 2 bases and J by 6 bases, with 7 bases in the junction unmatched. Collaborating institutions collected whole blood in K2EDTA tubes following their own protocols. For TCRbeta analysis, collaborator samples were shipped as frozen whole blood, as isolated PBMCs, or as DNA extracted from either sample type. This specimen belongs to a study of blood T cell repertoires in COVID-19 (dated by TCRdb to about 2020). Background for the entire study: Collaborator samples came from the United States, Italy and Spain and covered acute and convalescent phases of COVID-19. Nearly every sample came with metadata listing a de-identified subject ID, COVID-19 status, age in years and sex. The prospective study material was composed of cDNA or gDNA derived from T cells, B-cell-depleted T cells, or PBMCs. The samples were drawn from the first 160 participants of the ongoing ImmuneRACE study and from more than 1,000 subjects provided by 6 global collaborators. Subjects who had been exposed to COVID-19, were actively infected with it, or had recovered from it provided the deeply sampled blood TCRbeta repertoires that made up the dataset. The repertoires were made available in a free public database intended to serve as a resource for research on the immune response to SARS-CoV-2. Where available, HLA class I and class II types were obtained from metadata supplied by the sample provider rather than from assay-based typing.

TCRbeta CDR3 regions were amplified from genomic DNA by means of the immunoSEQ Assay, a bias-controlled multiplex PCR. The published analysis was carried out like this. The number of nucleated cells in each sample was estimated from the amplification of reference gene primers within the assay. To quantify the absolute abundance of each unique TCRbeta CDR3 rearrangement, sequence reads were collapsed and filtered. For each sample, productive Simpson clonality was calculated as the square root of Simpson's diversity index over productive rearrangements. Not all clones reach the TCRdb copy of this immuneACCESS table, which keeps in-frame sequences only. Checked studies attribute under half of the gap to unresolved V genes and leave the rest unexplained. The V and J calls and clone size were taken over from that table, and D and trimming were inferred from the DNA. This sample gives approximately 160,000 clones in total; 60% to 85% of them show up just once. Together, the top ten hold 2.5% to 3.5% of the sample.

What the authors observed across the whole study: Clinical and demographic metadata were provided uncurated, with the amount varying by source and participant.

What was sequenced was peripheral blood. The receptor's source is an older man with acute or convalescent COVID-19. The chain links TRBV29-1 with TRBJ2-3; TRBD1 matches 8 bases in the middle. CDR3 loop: CSVEHGTGLDTQYF. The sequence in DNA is TGCAGCGTTGAACACGGGACAGGCCTGGATACGCAGTATTTT.